The 14 T cell receptor beta chains listed next were all sequenced from one sample in a study of T cell changes during pregnancy in multiple sclerosis. Measured with immunoSEQ multiplex PCR; TCRdb has only the in-frame clones, and not every one. The sample consists of some 110,000 clones, about 89% of them appearing once. The specimen comprised peripheral blood, sampled before pregnancy. These receptors originate from a female donor with multiple sclerosis, enrolled in a pregnancy study.

This clone has just one count. The chain has TRBV2 and TRBJ2-1; 7 bases match TRBD2. The CDR3 has 15 amino acids. With 3 bases clipped from V and 8 bases from J, the junction kept 10 bases outside the gene matches. CDR1 and CDR2 (germline): SNHLY, FYNNEI. CDR3 in DNA: TGTGCCAGCAGTGAGGGGGGAGGGCGTGTCTATGAGCAGTTCTTC. Translated, it gives CASSEGGGRVYEQFF.

A word on this clone: Other DNA sequences in this sample translate to the same CDR3. CDR3 coding DNA: TGTGCCAGCTCACCTCAGTACCAAGAGACCCAGTACTTC. It encodes CASSPQYQETQYF. This chain links TRBV18 with TRBJ2-5, with D hard to call. The V end was cut by 3 bases, the J end by 0 bases, with 5 bases between. Germline V gene sequence: CDR1 KGHSH, CDR2 LQKENI. The CDR3 has 13 residues.

The chain links TRBV15 to TRBJ1-2, with 10 bases identical to TRBD1. The germline V gene has CDR1 LNHNV and CDR2 YYDKDF (reference sequence). V shed 3 bases, J shed 7 bases, and the junction held 11 bases outside the gene matches. This CDR3 region has 16 residues. DNA of the CDR3: TGTGCCACCAGCAGTTCTTGGACAGGGGGGATCGGTGGCTACACCTTC. This gives the protein CATSSSWTGGIGGYTF. The full variable domain, with the rest looked up from reference TRBV15 and TRBJ1-2, is DAMVIQNPRYQVTQFGKPVTLSCSQTLNHNVMYWYQQKSSQAPKLLFHYYDKDFNNEADTPDNFQSRRPNTSFCFLDIRSPGLGDTAMYLCATSSSWTGGIGGYTFGSGTRLTVV.

The chain recombines TRBV2 with TRBJ2-2; maybe TRBD1 (6 bases). There are 15 residues in the CDR3. Germline lookup yields CDR1 SNHLY and CDR2 FYNNEI. The ends were cut back, 6 bases at V and 0 bases at J, with 11 bases in the middle. CDR3 DNA sequence: TGTGCCAGCAGCGAGGGACATTCGAACACCGGGGAGCTGTTTTTT. Its translation: CASSEGHSNTGELFF.

V and J are TRBV19 and TRBJ1-2; D possibly corresponds to TRBD1 (6 bases). V was trimmed by 3 bases and J by 4 bases, leaving 12 bases between them. Germline CDR1 reads LNHDA; CDR2 reads SQIVND (reference sequence). This CDR3 has 14 amino acids. The chain's CDR3 is CASSITGMSYGYTF. CDR3 DNA sequence: TGTGCCAGTAGTATCACAGGGATGAGCTATGGCTACACCTTC.

The genes are TRBV15 and TRBJ2-7; tentatively, D is TRBD1 (5 bases). The germline gives CDR1 LNHNV, CDR2 YYDKDF (reference sequence). The germline V and J ends were trimmed by 9 bases and 0 bases, with 12 bases remaining between them. The CDR3 sequence is 13 residues long. The CDR3 DNA follows: TGTGCCACGGGCAGGGCAAACTCCTACGAGCAGTACTTC. This encodes CATGRANSYEQYF.

This clone was counted a single time. This chain uses TRBV18 with TRBJ2-1, with 14 positions matching TRBD2. Losses at the gene ends were 6 bases for V and 0 bases for J; bases not matched to a gene: 7. The germline V gene has CDR1 KGHSH and CDR2 LQKENI. CDR3 size: 18 residues. CDR3 bases: TGTGCCAGCTCTCGTCGACTAGCGGGGGGGAGCTCCTACAATGAGCAGTTCTTC. It is translated as CASSRRLAGGSSYNEQFF.

V is TRBV6-6 and J is TRBJ1-1; 8 bases match TRBD1. The CDR3 has 15 residues. Germline V lookup: CDR1 MNHNY, CDR2 SVGAGI (reference sequence). The V and J ends lost 2 bases and 9 bases, in that order; junction bases with no gene match: 11. CDR3 in amino acids: CASSYLPGTGGKAFF. CDR3 bases: TGTGCCAGCAGTTACCTACCCGGGACAGGAGGCAAAGCTTTCTTT.

V and J are TRBV5-4 and TRBJ2-7; TRBD2 matches at 12 bases. This CDR3 region has 16 residues. Germline CDR1 reads SGHNT; CDR2 reads YYREEE (reference sequence). Losses at the gene ends were 2 bases for V and 5 bases for J; bases not matched to a gene: 8. The CDR3 sequence: CASSFVLAGGLHEQYF. The CDR3 nucleotides are TGTGCCAGCAGCTTCGTTCTAGCGGGGGGGCTTCACGAGCAGTACTTC.

The chain carries TRBV20-1 and TRBJ2-1; TRBD2 is a possible D gene (5 bases). CDR1 and CDR2 from the germline V gene are DFQATT and SNEGSKA (reference sequence). This CDR3 is built from 8 residues. V dropped 7 bases and J dropped 13 bases, with 8 bases sitting between them. This CDR3 reads CSGTDQFF. The CDR3 coding sequence is TGCAGTGGGACTGATCAGTTCTTC.

In its sample, this clone was seen once. Other DNA sequences in the same sample also yield this CDR3. The J gene is TRBJ2-7, the V gene TRBV5-6, with 11 bases lining up with TRBD2. In germline, CDR1 is SGHDT, CDR2 YYEEEE. The CDR3 covers 13 residues. The V gene end was trimmed by 1 base and the J gene end by 6 bases; junction bases not matched to a gene: 0. The CDR3 loop reads CASSLLAGGEQYF. Here the CDR3 DNA reads TGTGCCAGCAGCTTGCTAGCGGGAGGCGAGCAGTACTTC.

The chain combines TRBV19 with TRBJ2-2; the match to TRBD1 covers 9 bases. V was clipped by 6 bases and J by 5 bases; unmatched bases: 7. This CDR3 contains 15 residues. Germline V gives CDR1 LNHDA, CDR2 SQIVND (reference sequence). CDR3 region: CASSRRTGETGELFF. CDR3 DNA sequence: TGTGCCAGTAGCCGGCGGACAGGGGAAACCGGGGAGCTGTTTTTT.

For the CDR3, the DNA is TGTGCCAGCAGCAAGACTAGCACAGATACGCAGTATTTT. Its protein product is CASSKTSTDTQYF. This rearrangement joins TRBV7-3 to TRBJ2-3; no clear D gene. Trimming shortened V by 5 bases and J by 0 bases, and 6 bases separated the two germline ends. CDR3 length: 13 residues. CDR1 and CDR2 from the germline V gene are SGHTA and FQGTGA. The full variable domain, with the rest looked up from reference TRBV7-3 and TRBJ2-3, is GAGVSQTPSNKVTEKGKYVELRCDPISGHTALYWYRQSLGQGPEFLIYFQGTGAADDSGLPNDRFFAVRPEGSVSTLKIQRTERGDSAVYLCASSKTSTDTQYFGPGTRLTVL.

This sequence joins TRBV5-1 and TRBJ1-6; 7 nucleotides line up with TRBD1. V lost 3 bases, J lost 5 bases, and 11 bases stayed unmatched. The CDR3 contains 17 residues. Germline loops: CDR1 SGHRS, CDR2 YFSETQ. The CDR3 sequence: CASSSIRPGQNNSPLHF. CDR3 DNA sequence: TGCGCCAGCAGCTCGATTCGTCCGGGACAGAATAATTCACCCCTCCACTTT.